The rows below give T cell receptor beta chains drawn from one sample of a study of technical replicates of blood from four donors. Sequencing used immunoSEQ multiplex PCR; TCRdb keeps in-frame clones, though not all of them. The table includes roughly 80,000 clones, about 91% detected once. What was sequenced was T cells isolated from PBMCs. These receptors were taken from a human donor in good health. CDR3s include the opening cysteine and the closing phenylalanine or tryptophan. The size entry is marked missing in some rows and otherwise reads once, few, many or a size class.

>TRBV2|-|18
CASGFDRGTGAFQETQYF
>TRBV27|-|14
CASSLGQGANGYTF
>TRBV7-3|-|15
CASSYDRVEGDTQYF
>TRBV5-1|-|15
CASSDMRENTGELFF
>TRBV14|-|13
CASSRTSGSEQYF
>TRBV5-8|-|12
CASSFSGVGYTF
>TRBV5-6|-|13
CASSLGGGNGYTF
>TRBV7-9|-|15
CASSLGGQGGQPQHF
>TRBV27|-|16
CASSLSGGGPGETQYF
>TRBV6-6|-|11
CASSYKAEQYF
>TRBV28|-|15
CASSPDRRFQETQYF
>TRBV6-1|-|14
CASQTGGSTDTQYF
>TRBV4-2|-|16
CASSQSPQGEAGELFF
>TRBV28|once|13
CASRYAGGKTQYF
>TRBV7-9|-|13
CASSLTGADTQYF
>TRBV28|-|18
CASPPSYAAGYSNQPQHF
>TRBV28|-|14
CASVARVSGNTIYF
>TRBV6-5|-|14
CASSSWGPGNTIYF
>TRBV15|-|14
CATSRDREVETQYF
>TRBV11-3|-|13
CASSSGQFHEQYF
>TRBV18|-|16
CASSSGTGSLGTEAFF
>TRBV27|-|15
CASTPTSGATYEQYF
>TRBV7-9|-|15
CASSGVTGVGQPQHF
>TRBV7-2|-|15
CASSLVLAGNNEQFF
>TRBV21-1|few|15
CASSITGGPGNEQFF
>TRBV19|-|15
CASSPQGVEVNIQYF
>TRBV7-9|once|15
CASSRSGRSKNIQYF
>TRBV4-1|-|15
CASSQARVITGELFF
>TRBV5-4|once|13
CASSHYRDTEAFF
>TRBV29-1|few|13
CSGTLSQRTEAFF
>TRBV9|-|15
CASSKGQGAYNEQFF
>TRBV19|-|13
CASRPRTQETQYF
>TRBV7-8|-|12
CASSTGTLGYTF
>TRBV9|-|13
CASSVAGGDLAFF
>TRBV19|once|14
CASRGTVNSYEQYF
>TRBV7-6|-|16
CASSLLAGESTGELFF
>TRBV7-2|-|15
CASSGDSSGSETQYF
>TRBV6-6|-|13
CASTNQGPQPQHF
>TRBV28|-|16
CASSFEEDTGHYEQYF
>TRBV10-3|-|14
CAICESSGAGELFF
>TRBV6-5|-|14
CASSRGQSNYGYTF
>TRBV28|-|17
CASSFNPNNWAGHEQYF
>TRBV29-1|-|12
CSGTSGSYEQYF
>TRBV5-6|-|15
CASSLDRTATGELFF
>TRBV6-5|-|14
CASRPRDRGYEQFF
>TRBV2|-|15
CASSGPTGGNIEQFF
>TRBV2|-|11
CAIDSSYEQYF
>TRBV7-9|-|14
CASSALQGSYGYTF
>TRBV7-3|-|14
CASSLASGRDEQYF
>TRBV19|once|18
CASSSPRKSGREAYEQYF
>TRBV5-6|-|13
CASKLSEIYEQYF
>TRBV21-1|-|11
CASSKLNEQFF